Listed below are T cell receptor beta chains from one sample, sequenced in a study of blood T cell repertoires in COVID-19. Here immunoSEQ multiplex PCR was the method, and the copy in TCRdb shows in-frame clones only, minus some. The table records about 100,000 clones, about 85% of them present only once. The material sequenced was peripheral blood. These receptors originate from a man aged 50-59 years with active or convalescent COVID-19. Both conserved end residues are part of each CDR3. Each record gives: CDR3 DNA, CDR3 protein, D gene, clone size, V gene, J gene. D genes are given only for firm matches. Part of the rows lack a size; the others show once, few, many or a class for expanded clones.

TGTGCCAGCAGGAACAGGGGGGATCAGCCCCAGCATTTT	CASRNRGDQPQHF	TRBD1	.	TRBV6-5	TRBJ1-5
TGTGCCAGCAGCCAAACAGGGGGAGCGAAACTGTTTTTT	CASSQTGGAKLFF	TRBD1	.	TRBV3-1/TRBV3-2	TRBJ1-4
TGTGCCAGCAGCTTAGACTCCGGGACTCCCAGCTCCTACGAGCAGTACTTC	CASSLDSGTPSSYEQYF	.	few	TRBV11-2	TRBJ2-7
TGTGCCAGCAGTTTACTTACAGGGTTCAATCAGCCCCAGCATTTT	CASSLLTGFNQPQHF	.	.	TRBV28	TRBJ1-5
TGCGCCAGCAGTCAATCGTTAGGGGACAGGTTTTGCAATCAGCCCCAGCATTTT	CASSQSLGDRFCNQPQHF	TRBD1	.	TRBV23-1	TRBJ1-5
TGTGCCAGCCTTGGGGGGGAAACAAACATTCAGTACTTC	CASLGGETNIQYF	TRBD2	.	TRBV2	TRBJ2-4
TGCGCCAGCAGCTTGGTCCGTGCAGAAGATACGCAGTATTTT	CASSLVRAEDTQYF	.	.	TRBV5-1	TRBJ2-3
TGTGCCAGCAGCCAGCAGGGTGCCGGGGCCAACGTCCTGACTTTC	CASSQQGAGANVLTF	.	.	TRBV14	TRBJ2-6
TGTGCCTGGGTTCGGGTTCAACTCGGGGCCAACGTCCTGACTTTC	CAWVRVQLGANVLTF	.	.	TRBV30	TRBJ2-6
TGTGCCACCAGAAGTAGCGGAGGGTACGGGGAGCTGTTTTTT	CATRSSGGYGELFF	.	.	TRBV24-1	TRBJ2-2
TGTGCCAGTAGTAGCCCGCGACTAGCGGGAGTATATGAGCAGTTCTTC	CASSSPRLAGVYEQFF	TRBD2	.	TRBV19	TRBJ2-1
TGTGCCAGCAGCTTGAGTATATGGACTGAAGCTTTCTTT	CASSLSIWTEAFF	.	.	TRBV11-2	TRBJ1-1
TGCGCCAGCAGCCAGACAGGGGTAGAAGTGAAATATGGCTACACCTTC	CASSQTGVEVKYGYTF	TRBD1	.	TRBV4-1	TRBJ1-2
TGTGCCAGCAGTTTACAGGGCCAACAGACGATTAACTATGGCTACACCTTC	CASSLQGQQTINYGYTF	.	.	TRBV28	TRBJ1-2
TGTGCCAGCAGCACTTCCGGGGTAGGTGGAAACACCATATATTTT	CASSTSGVGGNTIYF	.	.	TRBV21-1	TRBJ1-3
TGTGCCAGCAATCTGGAGCGCAGGGGTCTCTATGGCTACACCTTC	CASNLERRGLYGYTF	.	.	TRBV21-1	TRBJ1-2
TGCGCCAGTCAGGGATATAACAACTATGGCTACACCTTC	CASQGYNNYGYTF	.	.	TRBV5-1	TRBJ1-2
TGTGCCAGTAGTATTGCTCCCGCAGGGTCGGACATTCAGTACTTC	CASSIAPAGSDIQYF	.	.	TRBV19	TRBJ2-4
TGTGCCAGCAGTTACCGTCCCGGGACAGTGTCTGGCTACACCTTC	CASSYRPGTVSGYTF	TRBD1	.	TRBV6-5	TRBJ1-2
TGTGCCAGCAGAACCCGGGGACTGACCTATGGCTACACCTTC	CASRTRGLTYGYTF	.	.	TRBV5-6	TRBJ1-2
TGTGCCAGCAGTAGGGGACTAGCGGACTACGAGCAGTACTTC	CASSRGLADYEQYF	TRBD2	.	TRBV6-5	TRBJ2-7
TGTGCCAGCCCTCGCACTACTGGACAGGGGAGCTACGAGCAGTACTTC	CASPRTTGQGSYEQYF	TRBD1	.	TRBV2	TRBJ2-7
TGCGCCAGCAGGCCGATGGGGGGTGACTATGGCTACACCTTC	CASRPMGGDYGYTF	.	.	TRBV5-1	TRBJ1-2
TGTGCCAGCAGCCCCGGACAGGGAGGCCCTGAAGCTTTCTTT	CASSPGQGGPEAFF	TRBD1	many	TRBV7-8	TRBJ1-1
TGTGCCAGTAGTATATCGACAAATCCAGATACGCAGTATTTT	CASSISTNPDTQYF	.	.	TRBV19	TRBJ2-3
TGTGCCTGGAGTGTAGGGGCAAATCAGCCCCAGCATTTT	CAWSVGANQPQHF	.	.	TRBV30	TRBJ1-5
TGTGCCAGTAGGTCTTTGTCAGGGGGCAACACTGAAGCTTTCTTT	CASRSLSGGNTEAFF	TRBD1	.	TRBV19	TRBJ1-1
TGTGCCAGCAGCCCCACGGGTCAGCCAAATGAAAAACTGTTTTTT	CASSPTGQPNEKLFF	.	.	TRBV7-9	TRBJ1-4
TGCGCCAGCAGCTCGTCCGGAGGTATCTACGAGCAGTACTTC	CASSSSGGIYEQYF	.	medium-sized	TRBV5-1	TRBJ2-7
TGTGCCAGCAGCGGACTAGGGAGCAATCAGCCCCAGCATTTT	CASSGLGSNQPQHF	.	.	TRBV3-1/TRBV3-2	TRBJ1-5
TGTGCCAGCAGCCAAATGCAGGGGGCGTACAATGAGCAGTTCTTC	CASSQMQGAYNEQFF	TRBD1	.	TRBV3-1/TRBV3-2	TRBJ2-1
TGTGGAGTTGCTGGGACTAGCGGGATCGTAACCTACAATGAGCAGTTCTTC	CGVAGTSGIVTYNEQFF	TRBD2	.	TRBV28	TRBJ2-1
TGTGCCAGCAGTAGGGGGCCGATCGGGGAGCTGTTTTTT	CASSRGPIGELFF	TRBD1	.	TRBV2	TRBJ2-2
TGTGCCAGTAGTACCGGACAGGGGGGAAGCTTC	CASSTGQGGSF	TRBD1	.	TRBV19	TRBJ1-2
TGTGCCCCATCCAGACAGGGGGACACCGGGGAGCTGTTTTTT	CAPSRQGDTGELFF	TRBD1	few	TRBV5-8	TRBJ2-2
TGCGCCAGCAGCCATCCAGAAGGGACTAGCGGGAGGGCAGGAGAGACCCAGTACTTC	CASSHPEGTSGRAGETQYF	TRBD2	.	TRBV4-1	TRBJ2-5
TGTGCCAGCGGGGCTAGCGGATCGAACACCGGGGAGCTGTTTTTT	CASGASGSNTGELFF	TRBD2	.	TRBV7-3	TRBJ2-2
TGTGCCAGTAGTATTTCGCCTAGCGGAGCCTACGAGCAGTACTTC	CASSISPSGAYEQYF	TRBD2	.	TRBV19	TRBJ2-7
TGCGCCAGCAGCGTGGGGGACAGGGGGAACACTGAAGCTTTCTTT	CASSVGDRGNTEAFF	TRBD1	.	TRBV5-1	TRBJ1-1
TGTGCCACGCGGGACAGCCCCTACAATGAGCAGTTCTTC	CATRDSPYNEQFF	.	.	TRBV19	TRBJ2-1
TGTGCCACCAGTGACCCAGGGGAGGAGACCCAGTACTTC	CATSDPGEETQYF	.	.	TRBV24-1	TRBJ2-5
TGTGCCAGTAGTACTTCTCTGACAGGCCTGAGGGGCTACACCTTC	CASSTSLTGLRGYTF	.	.	TRBV19	TRBJ1-2